These 18 T cell receptor beta chains came from one sample sequenced in a study of blood T cell repertoires in COVID-19. Only in-frame clones appear in the TCRdb table, and some are missing; sequencing was by immunoSEQ multiplex PCR. The data hold about 160,000 clones, with roughly four fifths observed a single time. Sequencing was carried out using peripheral blood. The receptors originated from a woman aged 80 or over with acute or convalescent COVID-19.

The gene calls are TRBV5-8 and TRBJ1-6; D is undetermined. The V gene's germline CDR1 is SGHTS and CDR2 YDEGEE. CDR3 length: 14 residues. The V end lost 2 bases, the J end lost 5 bases, and 8 bases lay between the germline ends. Here the CDR3 DNA reads TGTGCCAGCAGCTTCGGCGGAGATAATTCACCCCTCCACTTT. As protein: CASSFGGDNSPLHF.

The chain carries TRBV2 and TRBJ2-2; weak D call: TRBD1 (6 bases). V lost 5 bases, J lost 0 bases, and 22 bases lay in between. This CDR3 region has 19 residues. Germline V gives CDR1 SNHLY, CDR2 FYNNEI. The CDR3 loop reads CASSFQRQAENSNTGELFF. The CDR3 nucleotides are TGTGCCAGCAGTTTCCAGAGACAGGCCGAGAATTCGAACACCGGGGAGCTGTTTTTT. Full variable domain (outside the CDR3, taken from reference TRBV2 and TRBJ2-2): EPEVTQTPSHQVTQMGQEVILRCVPISNHLYFYWYRQILGQKVEFLVSFYNNEISEKSEIFDDQFSVERPDGSNFTLKIRSTKLEDSAMYFCASSFQRQAENSNTGELFFGEGSRLTVL.

This clone was seen only once. The rearrangement links TRBV6-4 to TRBJ2-1, with TRBD2 matching over 13 bases. Germline V CDR1 and CDR2: MRHNA, SNTAGT. This CDR3 is built from 20 residues. The ends lost 5 bases at V and 0 bases at J; junction bases unmatched: 13. The CDR3 DNA reads TGTGCCAGCAGTCCCTTACCCGGGACTAGCGGGACGCACTCCTACAATGAGCAGTTCTTC. It encodes CASSPLPGTSGTHSYNEQFF.

This clone occurred once. The chain combines TRBV3-1 (or the pseudogene TRBV3-2) with TRBJ2-1; 9 bases line up with TRBD2. Germline loops: CDR1 LGHDT, CDR2 YNNKEL (reference sequence). This CDR3 region has 17 residues. The ends lost 1 base at V and 6 bases at J; junction bases unmatched: 10. CDR3 DNA: TGTGCCAGCAGCCAAGTGGGTCCGGGACTAGCATCCAATGAGCAGTTCTTC. Its translation is CASSQVGPGLASNEQFF.

This chain joins TRBV6-6 and TRBJ1-5; 9 bases map to TRBD1. The CDR3 has 15 amino acids. Germline CDR1 MNHNY, CDR2 SVGAGI (reference sequence). The junction had 4 bases not matched to a gene; V was cut back by 5 bases and J by 2 bases. CDR3 in amino acids: CASSLTGGRNQPQHF. CDR3 nucleotides: TGTGCCAGCAGTCTGACAGGGGGACGCAATCAGCCCCAGCATTTT.

The chain joins TRBV9 to TRBJ1-6, with 7 bases matching TRBD1. The trim removed 4 bases at V and 9 bases at J, leaving 10 bases unmatched. The CDR3 is 15 amino acids. Per germline, CDR1 SGDLS and CDR2 YYNGEE. For the CDR3, the DNA is TGTGCCAGCAGCTCCCGACAGGGAAGTAGTTCACCCCTCCACTTT. Translating gives CASSSRQGSSSPLHF.

V and J are TRBV5-5 and TRBJ2-3, with TRBD1 matching 9 bases. This CDR3 is built from 17 residues. The junction had 12 bases not matched to a gene; V was cut back by 1 base and J by 6 bases. Germline V CDR1 and CDR2: SGHKS, YYEKEE (reference sequence). The CDR3 bases are TGTGCCAGCAGCTTGCTTTCACAGGGGGCGGTTGGGGATACGCAGTATTTT. Protein product: CASSLLSQGAVGDTQYF.

This chain uses TRBV7-9 with TRBJ2-5; 12 bases are a match to TRBD1. CDR1 and CDR2 from the germline V gene are SEHNR and FQNEAQ (reference sequence). J was trimmed by 2 bases and V by 3 bases; bases with no gene match: 7. The CDR3 length is 17 residues. The CDR3 bases are TGTGCCAGCAGCTTGGGACAGGGGGCAGCGTGGCAAGAGACCCAGTACTTC. Protein product: CASSLGQGAAWQETQYF.

This rearrangement joins TRBV13 to TRBJ2-3; D perhaps matches TRBD2 (6 bases). The CDR3 consists of 17 residues. Germline CDR1 is PRHDT and CDR2 is FYEKMQ (reference sequence). V was shortened by 8 bases and J by 0 bases, with 21 bases between the two germline ends. The CDR3 DNA reads TGTGCCAGCGCATCGACTTTGGGGGGAGCTAGCACAGATACGCAGTATTTT. This gives the protein CASASTLGGASTDTQYF.

V is TRBV30 and J is TRBJ1-3; maybe TRBD1 (6 bases). Germline assignment: CDR1 GTSNPN and CDR2 SVGIG (reference sequence). V lost 2 bases and J lost 4, with 9 bases in between. The CDR3 sequence is 13 residues long. In DNA form, the CDR3 reads TGTGCCTGGAGTAGGACAGCAGGAAACACCATATATTTT. This sequence encodes CAWSRTAGNTIYF.

The rearrangement uses TRBV4-2 and TRBJ1-5, with no clear D. Germline CDR1 is LGHNA and CDR2 is YNFKEQ. CDR3 size: 13 residues. Between the trimmed V and J ends, which lost 2 bases and 5 bases, there was a span of 7 bases. The CDR3 DNA follows: TGTGCCAGCAGCCAATCCTCGTATCAGCCCCAGCATTTT. It yields the protein CASSQSSYQPQHF.

This rearrangement joins TRBV29-1 to TRBJ1-2; weak D call: TRBD1 (6 bases). The CDR3 covers 13 residues. V gave up 6 bases and J gave up 7 bases, with 18 bases separating them. The germline V gene encodes CDR1 SQVTM and CDR2 ANQGSEA. The CDR3 DNA follows: TGCAGCGTCACGACATCTCCCAGGGGTGGCTACACCTTC. Amino acids: CSVTTSPRGGYTF.

This clone turned up a few times. The rearrangement links TRBV7-6 to TRBJ2-1, with 9 bases matching TRBD2. The CDR3 has 19 amino acids. Germline V CDR1 and CDR2: SGHVS, FNYEAQ. Unmatched junction bases numbered 17, after V lost 0 bases and J lost 8 bases. CDR3 DNA: TGTGCCAGCAGCTTAGCAGGGACTATCATAGCGGGGGACGGGGATGAGCAGTTCTTC. Translating it yields CASSLAGTIIAGDGDEQFF.

The rearrangement joins TRBV24-1 to TRBJ1-5; TRBD1 matches at 8 bases. This CDR3 contains 15 residues. V was pared by 3 bases and J by 2 bases, with 2 bases of the junction left unmatched. From germline, CDR1 is KGHDR and CDR2 SFDVKD. This chain's CDR3 is CATSDGGQGNQPQHF. CDR3 coding DNA: TGTGCCACCAGTGATGGGGGACAGGGCAATCAGCCCCAGCATTTT.

This sequence joins TRBV5-1 and TRBJ2-7, with TRBD2 matching 8 bases. Germline trimming cut 7 bases from V and 6 bases from J; bases unmatched to any gene: 12. This CDR3 is built from 14 residues. Germline lookup yields CDR1 SGHRS and CDR2 YFSETQ. The CDR3 spells CASHLGGAGAEQYF. In DNA, the CDR3 is TGCGCCAGCCATTTGGGGGGAGCGGGAGCCGAGCAGTACTTC. The full variable domain, with the rest looked up from reference TRBV5-1 and TRBJ2-7, is KAGVTQTPRYLIKTRGQQVTLSCSPISGHRSVSWYQQTPGQGLQFLFEYFSETQRNKGNFPGRFSGRQFSNSRSEMNVSTLELGDSALYLCASHLGGAGAEQYFGPGTRLTVT.

This rearrangement joins TRBV5-1 to TRBJ2-2; tentatively, D is TRBD1 (6 bases). The V end lost 3 bases, the J end lost 8 bases, and 11 bases lay between the germline ends. CDR3 length equals 13 residues. Germline CDR1 and CDR2: SGHRS and YFSETQ. CDR3 protein: CASSSDRVGELFF. The CDR3 DNA is TGCGCCAGCAGCTCGGACAGAGTGGGGGAGCTGTTTTTT. Based on the CDR3 plus reference TRBV5-1 and TRBJ2-2, the full variable domain is KAGVTQTPRYLIKTRGQQVTLSCSPISGHRSVSWYQQTPGQGLQFLFEYFSETQRNKGNFPGRFSGRQFSNSRSEMNVSTLELGDSALYLCASSSDRVGELFFGEGSRLTVL.

The chain couples TRBV15 to TRBJ2-3, with 13 bases identical to TRBD2. With 4 bases clipped from V and 3 bases from J, the junction kept 4 bases outside the gene matches. This CDR3 contains 16 residues. CDR1 and CDR2 from the germline V gene are LNHNV and YYDKDF (reference sequence). CDR3 in amino acids: CATSTGLAGLTDTQYF. The CDR3 coding sequence is TGTGCCACCAGCACGGGACTAGCGGGACTAACAGATACGCAGTATTTT.

This clone was counted only a few times. This chain connects TRBV5-1 to TRBJ2-5; D is perhaps TRBD1 (6 bases). CDR1 SGHRS and CDR2 YFSETQ come from the germline V gene. The V end lost 0 bases, the J end lost 1 base, and 16 bases lay between the germline ends. This CDR3 has 17 residues. The CDR3 DNA reads as TGCGCCAGCAGCTTGGGCCAGGGGAGCCGCTTCCAAGAGACCCAGTACTTC. This codes for CASSLGQGSRFQETQYF.